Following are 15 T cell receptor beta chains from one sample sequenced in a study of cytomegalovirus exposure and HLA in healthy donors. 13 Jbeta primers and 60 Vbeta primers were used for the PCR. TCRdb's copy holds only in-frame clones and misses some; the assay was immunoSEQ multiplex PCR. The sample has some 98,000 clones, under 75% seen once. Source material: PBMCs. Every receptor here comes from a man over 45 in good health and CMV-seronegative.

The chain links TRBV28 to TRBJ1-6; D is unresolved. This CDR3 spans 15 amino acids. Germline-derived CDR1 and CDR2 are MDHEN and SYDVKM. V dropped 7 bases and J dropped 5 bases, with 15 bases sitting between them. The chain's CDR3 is CASTTSGYHNSPLHF. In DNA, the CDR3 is TGTGCCAGCACGACGTCAGGATACCATAATTCACCCCTCCACTTT.

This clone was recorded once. The chain's CDR3 is CASSLDGQQEKLFF. In nucleotides, the CDR3 is TGTGCCAGCAGCTTAGATGGGCAGCAGGAAAAACTGTTTTTT. The rearrangement links TRBV11-3 to TRBJ1-4, with D unclear. The V gene lost 0 bases and the J gene lost 8 bases, with 10 bases spanning the gap. The CDR3 consists of 14 residues. Germline-derived CDR1 and CDR2 are SGHNT and YENEEA.

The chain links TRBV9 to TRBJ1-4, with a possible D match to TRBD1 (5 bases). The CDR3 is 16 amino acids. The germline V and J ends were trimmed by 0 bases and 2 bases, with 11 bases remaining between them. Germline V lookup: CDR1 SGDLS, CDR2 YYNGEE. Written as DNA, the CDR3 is TGTGCCAGCAGCGTAGGGCAGGGTTTGACTAATGAAAAACTGTTTTTT. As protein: CASSVGQGLTNEKLFF.

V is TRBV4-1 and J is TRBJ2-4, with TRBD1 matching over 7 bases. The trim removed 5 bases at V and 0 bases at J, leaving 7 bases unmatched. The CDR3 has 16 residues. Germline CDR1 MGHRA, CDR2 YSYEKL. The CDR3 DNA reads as TGCGCCAGCAGCTTTCAACAGGGGATAGCCAAAAACATTCAGTACTTC. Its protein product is CASSFQQGIAKNIQYF.

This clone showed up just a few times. The CDR3 DNA follows: TGTGCCAGCAGTGGTAGGACTAATACCGGTAGCAATGAGCAGTTCTTC. It encodes CASSGRTNTGSNEQFF. The chain carries TRBV28 and TRBJ2-1, with a possible D match to TRBD2 (6 bases). CDR1 and CDR2 (germline): MDHEN, SYDVKM. The V end lost 5 bases, the J end lost 6 bases, and 20 bases lay between the germline ends. This CDR3 has 16 residues.

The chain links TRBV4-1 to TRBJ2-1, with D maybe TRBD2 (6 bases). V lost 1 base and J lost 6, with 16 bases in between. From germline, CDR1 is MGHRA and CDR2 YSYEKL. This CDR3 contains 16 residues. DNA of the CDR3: TGCGCCAGCAGCCAAGTCGCCCCTGGGGGGACCAATGAGCAGTTCTTC. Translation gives CASSQVAPGGTNEQFF.

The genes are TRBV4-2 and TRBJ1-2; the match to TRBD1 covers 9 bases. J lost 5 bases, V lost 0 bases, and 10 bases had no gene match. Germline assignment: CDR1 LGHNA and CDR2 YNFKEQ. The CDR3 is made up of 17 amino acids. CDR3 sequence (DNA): TGTGCCAGCAGCCAAGATACAACCGGGACAGGGTTTTATGGCTACACCTTC. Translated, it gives CASSQDTTGTGFYGYTF.

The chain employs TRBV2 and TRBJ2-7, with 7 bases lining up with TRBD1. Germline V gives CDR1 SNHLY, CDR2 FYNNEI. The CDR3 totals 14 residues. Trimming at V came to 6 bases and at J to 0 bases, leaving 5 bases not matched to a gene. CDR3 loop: CASSGTEFSYEQYF. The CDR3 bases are TGTGCCAGCAGCGGGACAGAATTCTCCTACGAGCAGTACTTC.

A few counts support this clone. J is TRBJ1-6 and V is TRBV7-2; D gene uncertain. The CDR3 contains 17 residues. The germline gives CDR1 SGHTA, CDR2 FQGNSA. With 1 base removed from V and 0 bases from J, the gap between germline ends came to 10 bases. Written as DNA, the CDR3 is TGTGCCAGCAGCTTAGAGGAAGGGAGCTCCTATAATTCACCCCTCCACTTT. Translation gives CASSLEEGSSYNSPLHF.

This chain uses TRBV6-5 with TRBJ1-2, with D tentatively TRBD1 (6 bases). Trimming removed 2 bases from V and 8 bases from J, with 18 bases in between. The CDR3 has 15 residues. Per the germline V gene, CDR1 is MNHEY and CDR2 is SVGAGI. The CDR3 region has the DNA TGTGCCAGCAGTTACCTAAAGGACAGCGTCGGGGGCTACACCTTC. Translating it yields CASSYLKDSVGGYTF.

Written as DNA, the CDR3 is TGTGCCAGCAGCTTATACGGGGTCAATGAGCAGTTCTTC. Protein product: CASSLYGVNEQFF. The chain is built from TRBV11-2 and TRBJ2-1, with D perhaps matching TRBD2 (5 bases). V lost 2 bases, J lost 6 bases, and 8 bases lay in between. The CDR3 extends over 13 amino acids. Germline V gene data show CDR1 as SGHAT and CDR2 as FQNNGV.

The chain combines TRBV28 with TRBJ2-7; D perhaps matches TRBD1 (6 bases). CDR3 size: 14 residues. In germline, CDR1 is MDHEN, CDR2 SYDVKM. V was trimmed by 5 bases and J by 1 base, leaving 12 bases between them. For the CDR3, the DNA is TGTGCCAGCAGTACACAGGGCAATTCCTACGAGCAGTACTTC. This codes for CASSTQGNSYEQYF.

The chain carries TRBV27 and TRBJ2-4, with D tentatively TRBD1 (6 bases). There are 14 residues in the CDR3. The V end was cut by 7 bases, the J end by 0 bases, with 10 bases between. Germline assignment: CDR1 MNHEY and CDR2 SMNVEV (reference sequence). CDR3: CASKGQLAKNIQYF. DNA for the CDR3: TGTGCCAGCAAAGGACAGCTAGCCAAAAACATTCAGTACTTC.

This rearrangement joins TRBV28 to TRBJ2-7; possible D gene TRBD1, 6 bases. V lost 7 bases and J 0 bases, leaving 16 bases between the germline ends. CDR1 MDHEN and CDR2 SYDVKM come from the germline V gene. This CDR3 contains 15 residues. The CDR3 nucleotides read TGTGCCAGCACAAGGACAGCAATGATCTCCTACGAGCAGTACTTC. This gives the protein CASTRTAMISYEQYF.

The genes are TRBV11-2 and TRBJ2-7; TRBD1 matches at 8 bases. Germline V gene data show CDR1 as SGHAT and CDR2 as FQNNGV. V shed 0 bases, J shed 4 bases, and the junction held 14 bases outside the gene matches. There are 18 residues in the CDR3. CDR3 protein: CASSLDRTGTGGLYEQYF. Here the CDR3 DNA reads TGTGCCAGCAGCTTAGATCGGACGGGGACAGGTGGCTTGTACGAGCAGTACTTC.